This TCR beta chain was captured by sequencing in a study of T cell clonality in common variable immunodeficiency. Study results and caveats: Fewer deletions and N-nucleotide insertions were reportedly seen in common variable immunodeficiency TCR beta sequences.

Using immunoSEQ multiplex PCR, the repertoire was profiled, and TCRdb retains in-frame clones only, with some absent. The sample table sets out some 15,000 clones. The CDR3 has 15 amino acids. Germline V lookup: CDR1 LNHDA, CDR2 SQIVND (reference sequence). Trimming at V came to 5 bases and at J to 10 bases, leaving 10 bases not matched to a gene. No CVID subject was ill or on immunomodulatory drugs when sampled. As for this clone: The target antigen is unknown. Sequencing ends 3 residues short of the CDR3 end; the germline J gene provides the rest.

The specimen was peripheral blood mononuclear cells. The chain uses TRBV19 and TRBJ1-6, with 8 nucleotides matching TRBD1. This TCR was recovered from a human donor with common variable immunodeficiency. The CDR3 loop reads CASSSGQGERSPLHF. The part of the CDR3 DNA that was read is TGTGCCAGTAGTTCCGGACAGGGCGAAAGGTCACCC.